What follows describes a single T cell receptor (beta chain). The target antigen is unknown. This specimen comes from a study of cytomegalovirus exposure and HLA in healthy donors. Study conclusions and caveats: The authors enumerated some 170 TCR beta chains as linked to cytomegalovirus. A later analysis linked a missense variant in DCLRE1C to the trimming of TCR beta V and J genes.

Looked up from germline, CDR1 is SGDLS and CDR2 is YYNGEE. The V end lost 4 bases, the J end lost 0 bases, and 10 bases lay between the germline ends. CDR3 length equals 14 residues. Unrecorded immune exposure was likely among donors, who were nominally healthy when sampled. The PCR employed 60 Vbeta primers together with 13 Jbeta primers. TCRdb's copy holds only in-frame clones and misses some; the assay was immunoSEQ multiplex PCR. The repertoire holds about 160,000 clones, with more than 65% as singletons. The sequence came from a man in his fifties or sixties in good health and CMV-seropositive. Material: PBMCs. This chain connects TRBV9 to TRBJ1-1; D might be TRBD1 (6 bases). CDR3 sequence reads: CASSTGGMNTEAFF. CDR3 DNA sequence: TGTGCCAGCAGCACGGGGGGCATGAACACTGAAGCTTTCTTT. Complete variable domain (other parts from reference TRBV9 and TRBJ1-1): DSGVTQTPKHLITATGQRVTLRCSPRSGDLSVYWYQQSLDQGLQFLIQYYNGEERAKGNILERFSAQQFPDLHSELNLSSLELGDSALYFCASSTGGMNTEAFFGQGTRLTVV.